The rows below give T cell receptor beta chains drawn from one sample of a study of cytomegalovirus exposure and HLA in healthy donors. The table came from immunoSEQ multiplex PCR; TCRdb's copy has only in-frame clones and leaves some out. The repertoire holds around 92,000 clones, with approximately 72% as singletons. Sequences were obtained from PBMCs. Every receptor here comes from a woman in her 70s in good health and CMV-seropositive. CDR3s include the opening cysteine and the closing phenylalanine or tryptophan. The D gene is left open where the match is weak. Size is stated for part of the rows, as once, few or many counts, or as a class when the clone is expanded.

size,J,V,D,CDR3,DNA
few,TRBJ2-7,TRBV29-1,.,CSVGRVSSEQYF,TGCAGCGTTGGCCGGGTCTCCTCCGAGCAGTACTTC
few,TRBJ2-7,TRBV11-3,.,CASSLTTGEQYF,TGTGCCAGCAGCCTTACAACAGGCGAGCAGTACTTC
.,TRBJ2-1,TRBV7-3,TRBD1,CASSQRQGMLDEQFF,TGTGCCAGTAGTCAAAGACAGGGAATGTTGGATGAGCAGTTCTTC
.,TRBJ1-1,TRBV28,.,CASRVTQLNTEAFF,TGTGCCAGCAGGGTGACTCAGCTGAACACTGAAGCTTTCTTT
.,TRBJ2-7,TRBV28,TRBD1,CASSSRTGRNYEQYF,TGTGCCAGCAGCTCAAGGACAGGGAGAAACTACGAGCAGTACTTC
.,TRBJ2-5,TRBV11-3,.,CASSSGETQYF,TGTGCCAGCAGCTCAGGAGAGACCCAGTACTTC
.,TRBJ1-2,TRBV4-3,.,CASSQEELVGADGYTF,TGCGCCAGCAGCCAAGAAGAACTAGTGGGGGCGGATGGCTACACCTTC
once,TRBJ1-2,TRBV28,TRBD1,CASGTGGPLRYTF,TGTGCCAGCGGGACAGGGGGTCCCTTACGCTACACCTTC
.,TRBJ2-3,TRBV2,.,CASQGRADTQYF,TGTGCCAGCCAGGGGAGAGCAGATACGCAGTATTTT
.,TRBJ1-5,TRBV7-9,.,CASSDGNNQPQHF,TGTGCCAGCAGCGATGGCAATAATCAGCCCCAGCATTTT
few,TRBJ2-1,TRBV19,TRBD2,CASRGTSGGPLYYNEQFF,TGTGCCAGTAGAGGGACTAGCGGGGGGCCTTTGTATTACAATGAGCAGTTCTTC
once,TRBJ2-5,TRBV2,TRBD2,CASIRLAVGYF,TGTGCCAGCATTAGACTAGCGGTGGGGTACTTC
.,TRBJ2-7,TRBV6-5,TRBD2,CASRASGALSYEQYF,TGTGCCAGCAGAGCTAGCGGGGCCCTCTCCTACGAGCAGTACTTC
.,TRBJ2-3,TRBV28,TRBD2,CASSSPWASGADTQYF,TGTGCCAGCAGTTCTCCTTGGGCTAGCGGTGCAGATACGCAGTATTTT
.,TRBJ2-7,TRBV19,.,CASSIRGPPYEQYF,TGTGCCAGTAGTATCCGGGGTCCGCCCTACGAGCAGTACTTC
.,TRBJ1-4,TRBV28,.,CASRNSGFNEKLFF,TGTGCCAGCAGGAACTCGGGTTTTAATGAAAAACTGTTTTTT
once,TRBJ1-3,TRBV7-8,.,CASSAGNSGNTIYF,TGTGCCAGCAGCGCCGGGAACTCTGGAAACACCATATATTTT
.,TRBJ2-1,TRBV27,TRBD2,CASSFLTSGGIYNEQFF,TGTGCCAGCAGTTTCTTAACTAGCGGGGGAATCTACAATGAGCAGTTCTTC
once,TRBJ2-5,TRBV11-1,.,CASSPRRESETQYF,TGTGCCAGCAGCCCGCGGAGGGAGTCAGAGACCCAGTACTTC
.,TRBJ1-1,TRBV29-1,.,CSVEGGGTNTEAFF,TGCAGCGTTGAGGGTGGCGGCACAAACACTGAAGCTTTCTTT
.,TRBJ1-1,TRBV5-4,TRBD1,CASSVAGTANTEAFF,TGTGCCAGCAGCGTAGCCGGGACAGCGAACACTGAAGCTTTCTTT
once,TRBJ1-3,TRBV27,.,CASSFSGATGNTIYF,TGTGCCAGCAGTTTTTCAGGCGCTACTGGAAACACCATATATTTT
.,TRBJ2-7,TRBV5-1,.,CASSPAPFTGLGHEQYF,TGCGCCAGCAGCCCGGCGCCCTTCACAGGGTTGGGGCACGAGCAGTACTTC
.,TRBJ2-1,TRBV9,.,CASSPPQGYNEQFF,TGTGCCAGCAGCCCCCCCCAGGGCTACAATGAGCAGTTCTTC
.,TRBJ2-7,TRBV5-1,.,CASSFDRTYEQYF,TGCGCCAGCAGCTTTGACAGAACCTACGAGCAGTACTTC
.,TRBJ2-7,TRBV28,.,CASSSRGTSYEQYF,TGTGCCAGCAGTTCTCGGGGAACGTCCTACGAGCAGTACTTC
.,TRBJ2-3,TRBV9,TRBD1,CASSFSAGTGINTQYF,TGTGCCAGCAGCTTCAGCGCCGGGACAGGTATTAATACGCAGTATTTT
.,TRBJ2-1,TRBV5-8,TRBD1,CASSRDSSYNEQFF,TGTGCCAGCAGCCGGGACAGCTCCTACAATGAGCAGTTCTTC
few,TRBJ1-6,TRBV28,TRBD1,CASSRTGGVMYSPLHF,TGTGCCAGCAGCCGTACAGGGGGCGTTATGTATTCACCCCTCCACTTT
.,TRBJ2-7,TRBV2,.,CASSDAGQLSYEQYF,TGTGCCAGCAGTGACGCGGGACAGTTATCCTACGAGCAGTACTTC
.,TRBJ1-1,TRBV6-5,.,CASIGGTMNTEAFF,TGTGCCAGCATCGGGGGGACCATGAACACTGAAGCTTTCTTT
.,TRBJ2-2,TRBV5-1,.,CASSLTSTSEELFF,TGCGCCAGCAGCTTGACTAGCACCAGCGAGGAGCTGTTTTTT
.,TRBJ1-4,TRBV6-5,.,CASSAGDIGEKLFF,TGTGCCAGCAGTGCAGGGGATATTGGTGAAAAACTGTTTTTT
.,TRBJ2-5,TRBV19,.,CASSIQVLQTQYF,TGTGCCAGTAGTATTCAGGTTCTACAGACCCAGTACTTC
.,TRBJ2-1,TRBV5-1,.,CASSREGQAYNEQFF,TGCGCCAGCAGCAGGGAGGGACAGGCATACAATGAGCAGTTCTTC
.,TRBJ2-7,TRBV9,TRBD1,CASSAPGGSYEQYF,TGTGCCAGCAGCGCTCCAGGGGGTTCCTACGAGCAGTACTTC
once,TRBJ2-7,TRBV7-8,.,CASSLGLGQSSSYEQYF,TGTGCCAGCAGCTTAGGATTAGGACAGTCGAGCTCCTACGAGCAGTACTTC
.,TRBJ2-2,TRBV6-5,.,CASSYFTGATGELFF,TGTGCCAGCAGTTACTTCACCGGAGCCACCGGGGAGCTGTTTTTT
.,TRBJ1-1,TRBV7-7,TRBD1,CASSLDREEVNTEAFF,TGTGCTAGCAGCCTGGACAGGGAGGAGGTTAACACTGAAGCTTTCTTT
.,TRBJ2-7,TRBV4-1,TRBD2,CASSQEGGSPYEQYF,TGCGCCAGCAGCCAAGAAGGCGGGAGCCCCTACGAGCAGTACTTC
once,TRBJ1-1,TRBV6-5,.,CASSYSTGFEAFF,TGTGCCAGCAGTTACTCGACGGGGTTTGAAGCTTTCTTT
.,TRBJ2-1,TRBV6-1,TRBD1,CASTPGDRYYNEQFF,TGTGCCAGCACCCCAGGGGACAGATACTACAATGAGCAGTTCTTC
few,TRBJ2-3,TRBV6-5,TRBD2,CASSYPTSGTQYF,TGTGCCAGCAGTTACCCGACTAGCGGTACGCAGTATTTT
.,TRBJ2-1,TRBV5-4,TRBD1,CASSGQGAYNEQFF,TGTGCCAGCAGCGGACAGGGCGCCTACAATGAGCAGTTCTTC
.,TRBJ1-5,TRBV6-5,TRBD1,CASSVTGPHNQPQHF,TGTGCCAGCAGTGTGACAGGGCCCCACAATCAGCCCCAGCATTTT
.,TRBJ2-7,TRBV28,TRBD1,CASSPYRQGPDYEQYF,TGTGCCAGCAGTCCCTATAGACAGGGCCCGGACTACGAGCAGTACTTC
.,TRBJ2-3,TRBV30,.,CAWRATWSTDTQYF,TGTGCCTGGAGGGCCACCTGGAGCACAGATACGCAGTATTTT
.,TRBJ2-1,TRBV18,TRBD2,CASSPPRLAGPYNEQFF,TGTGCCAGCTCACCACCACGACTAGCGGGCCCCTACAATGAGCAGTTCTTC
.,TRBJ2-2,TRBV5-1,.,CASSGDPGFTNTGELFF,TGCGCCAGCAGCGGGGATCCGGGGTTTACGAACACCGGGGAGCTGTTTTTT
.,TRBJ2-7,TRBV6-1,.,CASSEARHSYEQYF,TGTGCCAGCAGTGAAGCGCGCCACAGCTACGAGCAGTACTTC
.,TRBJ1-1,TRBV2,TRBD1,CASISGQGRTEAFF,TGTGCCAGCATCTCGGGACAGGGGAGAACTGAAGCTTTCTTT
.,TRBJ2-1,TRBV9,TRBD2,CASSALAGQLNEQFF,TGTGCCAGCAGCGCATTAGCGGGGCAACTCAATGAGCAGTTCTTC
.,TRBJ2-3,TRBV6-5,.,CASSLLQGRTDTQYF,TGTGCCAGCAGTCTACTACAGGGACGCACAGATACGCAGTATTTT